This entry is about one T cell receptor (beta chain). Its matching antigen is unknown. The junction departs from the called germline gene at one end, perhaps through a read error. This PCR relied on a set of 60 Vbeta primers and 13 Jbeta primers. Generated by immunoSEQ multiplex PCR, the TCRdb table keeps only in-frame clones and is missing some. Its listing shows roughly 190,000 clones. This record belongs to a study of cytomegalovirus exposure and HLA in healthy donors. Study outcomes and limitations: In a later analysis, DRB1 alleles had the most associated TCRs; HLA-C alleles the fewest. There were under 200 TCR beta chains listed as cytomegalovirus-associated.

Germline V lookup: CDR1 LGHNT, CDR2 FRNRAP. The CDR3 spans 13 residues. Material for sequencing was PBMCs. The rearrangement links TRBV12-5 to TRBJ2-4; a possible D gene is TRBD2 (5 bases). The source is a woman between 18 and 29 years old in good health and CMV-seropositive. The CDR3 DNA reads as TGTGCTAGTGGCCTGGACTGGGGAGTCGTTCAGTACTTT. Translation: CASGLDWGVVQYF. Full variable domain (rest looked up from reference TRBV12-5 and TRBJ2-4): DARVTQTPRHKVTEMGQEVTMRCQPILGHNTVFWYRQTMMQGLELLAYFRNRAPLDDSGMPKDRFSAEMPDATLATLKIQPSEPRDSAVYFCASGLDWGVVQYFGAGTRLSVL.